Listed here are 26 T cell receptor beta chains from one sample, sequenced in a study of regulatory T cells in long-lasting Graves disease. Time point described: newly diagnosed GD, antithyroid drugs for less than 3 months. RNA isolated from PBMCs was used to make the TCR library. Researchers made TCR beta libraries by using iRepertoire HTBI primers and running Arm-PCR on CDR3 regions. TCRdb analysed the multiplex PCR reads with MiXCR anew, one entry per CDR3 protein. The sample contains hundreds of thousands of distinct CDR3 sequences, around 15% of which appear only once. The sample was also linked to a second study, of T cells in Graves' hyperthyroidism and ophthalmopathy.

The source material was peripheral blood mononuclear cells (PBMCs), sampled at new diagnosis, from a patient treated with antithyroid drugs. Receptor source: a man between 18 and 29 years old with Graves disease.

The gene calls are TRBV28 and TRBJ2-6; perhaps TRBD2 as D (5 bases). Between the trimmed V and J ends, which lost 6 bases and 1 base, there was a span of 16 bases. The CDR3 spans 17 residues. The germline V gene encodes CDR1 MDHEN and CDR2 SYDVKM. CDR3 DNA sequence: TGTGCCAGCAGGTGGACGGACGGGGAATCTGGGGCCAACGTCCTGACTTTC. This translates into CASRWTDGESGANVLTF.

In nucleotides, the CDR3 is TGTGCCAGCAGCTCCCTCGCCGAGCAGTACTTC. Amino acid sequence: CASSSLAEQYF. The gene calls are TRBV5-5 and TRBJ2-7; D remains unclear. Trimming took off 3 bases at V and 6 bases at J, with 7 bases between the two ends. The germline V gene encodes CDR1 SGHKS and CDR2 YYEKEE (reference sequence). The CDR3 is made up of 11 amino acids.

This chain uses TRBV6-2 or TRBV6-3 with TRBJ1-2; possible D gene TRBD1, 5 bases. Deletions cut 5 bases from V and 4 bases from J, with 17 bases between. This CDR3 contains 15 residues. CDR1 is MNHEY and CDR2 is SVGEGT in the germline V gene. This chain's CDR3 is CASSDSGEERYGYTF. The CDR3 nucleotides read TGTGCCAGCAGTGATTCGGGGGAGGAGCGCTATGGCTACACCTTC.

This clonotype was detected many times. The V gene is TRBV7-8, the J gene TRBJ2-1; 9 nucleotides line up with TRBD2. V shed 1 base, J shed 4 bases, and the junction held 5 bases outside the gene matches. CDR1 and CDR2 from the germline V gene are SGHVS and FQNEAQ. This CDR3 has 16 amino acids. In nucleotides, the CDR3 is TGTGCCAGCAGCTTAGTAGCGGGAGTGAAGTACAATGAGCAGTTCTTC. Its protein product is CASSLVAGVKYNEQFF.

In the case of this clonotype: A read error may be the cause here, since a much bigger clone is one base away. This CDR3 fails to terminate in the conserved phenylalanine or tryptophan, so it likely reflects a read error. J is TRBJ2-1 and V is TRBV7-2; 11 nucleotides line up with TRBD2. CDR3 length: 15 amino acids. Germline V CDR1 and CDR2: SGHTA, FQGNSA. CDR3 nucleotide sequence: TGTGCCAGCAGCGTAGCGGGAGGGCCTGGTAATGAGCAGTTCTCC. This codes for CASSVAGGPGNEQFS.

This clonotype was picked up a small number of times. J is TRBJ2-4 and V is TRBV9; 15 bases fit TRBD2. The trim removed 4 bases at V and 8 bases at J, leaving 10 bases unmatched. This CDR3 region has 17 residues. CDR1 and CDR2 (germline): SGDLS, YYNGEE. CDR3 sequence reads: CASSPGLAGGRGDIQYF. CDR3 sequence (DNA): TGTGCCAGCAGCCCCGGACTAGCGGGAGGGCGGGGAGACATTCAGTACTTC.

There are many counts of this clonotype. J is TRBJ1-1 and V is TRBV7-2; D unresolved. Trimming took off 0 bases at V and 2 bases at J, with 4 bases between the two ends. The CDR3 contains 13 residues. Germline lookup yields CDR1 SGHTA and CDR2 FQGNSA. CDR3 bases: TGTGCCAGCAGCTTAGCCAGAAACACTGAAGCTTTCTTT. It translates to CASSLARNTEAFF.

The rearrangement uses TRBV3-1 and TRBJ2-1, with 10 bases aligning to TRBD2. Germline V gene sequence: CDR1 LGHDT, CDR2 YNNKEL (reference sequence). The CDR3 contains 18 residues. V lost 5 bases, J lost 1 base, and 11 bases stayed unmatched. The CDR3 nucleotides are TGTGCCAGCAGCGGTATTTCCAGCGGGAGGGAGTCCTACAATGAGCAGTTCTTC. This codes for CASSGISSGRESYNEQFF.

The CDR3 loop is CSARLRPSGRASGDTQYF. The CDR3 DNA is TGCAGTGCTCGCCTTAGGCCTAGCGGGAGGGCCTCCGGAGATACGCAGTATTTT. V is TRBV20-1 and J is TRBJ2-3; 12 positions match TRBD2. J gave up 5 bases and V 5 bases, and 17 bases lay outside the gene matches. Per the germline V gene, CDR1 is DFQATT and CDR2 is SNEGSKA (reference sequence). CDR3 length: 18 amino acids.

This chain links TRBV6-1 with TRBJ1-6, with a weak D call TRBD1 (6 bases). The CDR3 contains 17 residues. From germline, CDR1 is MNHNS and CDR2 SASEGT. Trimming removed 4 bases at V and 0 bases at J, with 13 bases between. CDR3 residues: CASSAHRASSYNSPLHF. In nucleotides, the CDR3 is TGTGCCAGCAGTGCCCACAGGGCAAGCTCCTATAATTCACCCCTCCACTTT.

To note about this clonotype: This may arise from a read error, as a much more abundant clone is one base away. This sequence joins TRBV28 and TRBJ2-1, with 9 bases fitting TRBD1. Unmatched junction bases numbered 6, after V lost 5 bases and J lost 4 bases. The CDR3 has 15 residues. From germline, CDR1 is MDHEN and CDR2 SYDVKM. The CDR3: CASSLWDREYNEQFF. The CDR3 nucleotides read TGTGCCAGCAGTCTCTGGGACAGGGAATACAATGAGCAGTTCTTC.

This clonotype showed up many times. The gene calls are TRBV7-9 and TRBJ2-7; D may be TRBD1 (6 bases). V lost 1 base and J lost 5, with 12 bases in between. Per the germline V gene, CDR1 is SEHNR and CDR2 is FQNEAQ (reference sequence). This CDR3 comprises 14 residues. Written as DNA, the CDR3 is TGTGCCAGCAGCTTAGTAGGGGGTAGGGACGAGCAGTACTTC. It translates to CASSLVGGRDEQYF.

The genes are TRBV20-1 and TRBJ2-5; a possible D gene is TRBD2 (7 bases). Germline assignment: CDR1 DFQATT and CDR2 SNEGSKA (reference sequence). The CDR3 runs 16 residues. V lost 4 bases and J 0 bases, leaving 18 bases between the germline ends. In DNA form, the CDR3 reads TGCAGTGCTACATCTAGCGGAAGGGGGTACCAAGAGACCCAGTACTTC. This translates into CSATSSGRGYQETQYF.

This chain joins TRBV9 and TRBJ2-3; D may be TRBD1 (5 bases). Trimming left V 1 base short and J 3 bases short, with 12 bases between. Germline V CDR1 and CDR2: SGDLS, YYNGEE. The CDR3 covers 15 residues. In nucleotides, the CDR3 is TGTGCCAGCAGCGTATCCAGGGAATATACAGATACGCAGTATTTT. It yields the protein CASSVSREYTDTQYF.

The table lists this clonotype with many counts. The V call is TRBV6-2 or TRBV6-3, the J call TRBJ1-5, with TRBD1 identical over 8 bases. Per the germline V gene, CDR1 is MNHEY and CDR2 is SVGEGT. V lost 7 bases and J lost 3; bases outside the gene matches: 14. CDR3 length: 17 amino acids. This CDR3 is CASKPERRQGINQPQHF. The CDR3 nucleotides read TGTGCCAGCAAACCGGAGCGGAGACAGGGGATCAATCAGCCCCAGCATTTT.

This clonotype was recorded at least ten times. The CDR3 region is CASSLAGDFDEQFF. For the CDR3, the DNA is TGTGCCAGCAGTTTAGCTGGGGACTTCGATGAGCAGTTCTTC. V is TRBV12-3 or TRBV12-4 and J is TRBJ2-1; perhaps TRBD2 as D (6 bases). Trimming cost V 0 bases and J 8 bases, with 11 bases left between them. This CDR3 comprises 14 residues.

This clonotype was seen at least ten times. V is TRBV20-1 and J is TRBJ1-5; D possibly corresponds to TRBD1 (5 bases). The CDR3 is 15 residues long. V was trimmed by 1 base and J by 1 base, leaving 11 bases between them. Germline CDR1 and CDR2: DFQATT and SNEGSKA (reference sequence). The CDR3 here is CSARGEGRSNQPQHF. The CDR3 nucleotides read TGCAGTGCTAGAGGCGAGGGACGGAGCAATCAGCCCCAGCATTTT.

This clonotype appeared many times. V gene TRBV28 combines with J gene TRBJ2-7; 8 positions agree with TRBD1. With 7 bases clipped from V and 3 bases from J, the junction kept 11 bases outside the gene matches. The CDR3 is made up of 15 amino acids. Germline CDR1 MDHEN, CDR2 SYDVKM. CDR3 sequence (DNA): TGTGCCAGCAACGGAGGACAGGGTCATCACTACGAGCAGTACTTC. Translating gives CASNGGQGHHYEQYF.

V and J are TRBV20-1 and TRBJ2-2; no definite D call. CDR3 length: 11 residues. The germline V gene encodes CDR1 DFQATT and CDR2 SNEGSKA (reference sequence). V was cut by 6 bases and J by 3 bases, with 5 bases left in between. The CDR3 is CSAGHTGELFF. The CDR3 DNA sequence: TGCAGTGCCGGACACACCGGGGAGCTGTTTTTT.

This clonotype was seen many times. The chain is built from TRBV7-8 and TRBJ2-7; perhaps TRBD2 as D (6 bases). CDR3 length: 16 amino acids. Germline CDR1 reads SGHVS; CDR2 reads FQNEAQ. V lost 7 bases and J lost 0, with 19 bases in between. The chain's CDR3 is CASTLGGHAGSYEQYF. In nucleotides, the CDR3 is TGTGCCAGCACCCTCGGGGGTCACGCGGGCTCCTACGAGCAGTACTTC.

This clonotype was detected only a few times. The rearrangement joins TRBV7-9 to TRBJ2-2; 7 bases are shared with TRBD2. V shed 5 bases, J shed 6 bases, and the junction held 9 bases outside the gene matches. The germline V gene encodes CDR1 SEHNR and CDR2 FQNEAQ (reference sequence). The CDR3 covers 15 residues. The CDR3 region has the DNA TGTGCCAGCAGCGTGACTAGCCTCGGCCCCGGGGAGCTGTTTTTT. Translating gives CASSVTSLGPGELFF.

The rearrangement links TRBV6-1 to TRBJ1-1, with D perhaps matching TRBD1 (6 bases). The CDR3 sequence is 15 residues long. V was clipped by 7 bases and J by 3 bases, with 18 bases between them. Germline CDR1 and CDR2: MNHNS and SASEGT. The CDR3 spells CASIEQGGRDTEAFF. In nucleotides, the CDR3 is TGTGCCAGCATCGAACAGGGTGGGCGGGACACTGAAGCTTTCTTT.

This clonotype was counted a few times. J is TRBJ2-7 and V is TRBV4-1, with D possibly called TRBD1 or TRBD2 (5 bases each). Germline CDR1 and CDR2: MGHRA and YSYEKL. The CDR3 is 17 residues long. Trimming removed 1 base at V and 1 base at J, with 17 bases between. The CDR3 spells CASSQGPQVERSYEQYF. Here the CDR3 DNA reads TGCGCCAGCAGCCAAGGACCACAGGTTGAGCGGTCCTACGAGCAGTACTTC.

The rearrangement links TRBV5-6 to TRBJ1-1; possible D gene TRBD1, 5 bases. The length of the CDR3 is 14 residues. Trimming cost V 1 base and J 5 bases, with 12 bases left between them. The germline V gene has CDR1 SGHDT and CDR2 YYEEEE. In DNA form, the CDR3 reads TGTGCCAGCAGCTTGATCCAGGGAGGGACTGAAGCTTTCTTT. It encodes CASSLIQGGTEAFF.

V is TRBV6-1 and J is TRBJ2-3; TRBD2 aligns across 7 bases. The CDR3 consists of 15 residues. V trimming: 6 bases; J trimming: 3 bases; junction bases outside the gene matches: 9. CDR1 MNHNS and CDR2 SASEGT come from the germline V gene. The CDR3 here is CASSNRGGLTDTQYF. CDR3 bases: TGTGCCAGCAGCAACCGCGGGGGTCTGACAGATACGCAGTATTTT.

The chain recombines TRBV11-3 with TRBJ2-5; D is undetermined. Germline CDR1 reads SGHNT; CDR2 reads YENEEA. The V gene lost 1 base and the J gene lost 1 base, with 7 bases spanning the gap. The CDR3 is made up of 14 amino acids. The CDR3 bases are TGTGCCAGCAGCTTAGTACCACTCCAAGAGACCCAGTACTTC. Residues: CASSLVPLQETQYF.